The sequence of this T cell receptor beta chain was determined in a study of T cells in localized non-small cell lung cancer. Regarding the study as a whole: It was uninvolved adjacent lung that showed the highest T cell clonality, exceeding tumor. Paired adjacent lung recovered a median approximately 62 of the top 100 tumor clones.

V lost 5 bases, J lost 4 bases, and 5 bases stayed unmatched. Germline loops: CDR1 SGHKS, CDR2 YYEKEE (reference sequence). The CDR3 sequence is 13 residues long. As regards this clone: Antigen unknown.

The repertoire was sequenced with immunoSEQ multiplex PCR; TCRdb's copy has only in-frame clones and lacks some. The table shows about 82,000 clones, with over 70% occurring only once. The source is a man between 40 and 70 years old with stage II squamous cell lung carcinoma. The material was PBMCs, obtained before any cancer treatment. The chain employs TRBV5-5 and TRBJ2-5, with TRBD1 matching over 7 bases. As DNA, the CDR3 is TGTGCCAGCAGTCCTAGGACAGGAGAGACCCAGTACTTC. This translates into CASSPRTGETQYF.